Shown below are 27 T cell receptor beta chains from a single sample sequenced in a study of blood T cell repertoires in COVID-19. Generated by immunoSEQ multiplex PCR, the TCRdb table keeps only in-frame clones and is missing some. The sample shows roughly 250,000 clones, around 86% of them seen only once. Sequenced material: PBMCs or T cells enriched from blood (not recorded which). These receptors came from a woman between 45 and 60 years old who had recovered from COVID-19.

The chain employs TRBV5-1 and TRBJ2-5, with a possible D match to TRBD2 (6 bases). The V end was cut by 4 bases, the J end by 2 bases, with 15 bases between. CDR3 length equals 15 residues. Germline CDR1 and CDR2: SGHRS and YFSETQ. CDR3 sequence (DNA): TGCGCCAGCAGCGCGGGTCCCGGGACTCAAGAGACCCAGTACTTC. Its translation: CASSAGPGTQETQYF.

J is TRBJ1-5 and V is TRBV5-1; D is possibly TRBD1 (5 bases). Germline V CDR1 and CDR2: SGHRS, YFSETQ. The CDR3 consists of 15 residues. Trimming shortened V by 4 bases and J by 5 bases, and 16 bases separated the two germline ends. This CDR3 is CASSPISGFDQPQHF. The CDR3 DNA is TGCGCCAGCAGCCCAATCTCAGGGTTTGATCAGCCCCAGCATTTT.

The chain is built from TRBV5-1 and TRBJ1-2, with 7 nucleotides matching TRBD1. Unmatched junction bases numbered 9, after V lost 0 bases and J lost 4 bases. The CDR3 extends over 16 amino acids. Germline values: CDR1 SGHRS, CDR2 YFSETQ. CDR3 nucleotides: TGCGCCAGCAGCTTGGCCGCGTTTCAGGGGGGCTATGGCTACACCTTC. It specifies CASSLAAFQGGYGYTF.

This chain connects TRBV27 to TRBJ2-7; 8 bases fit TRBD1. Germline loops: CDR1 MNHEY, CDR2 SMNVEV (reference sequence). Unmatched junction bases numbered 9, after V lost 8 bases and J lost 6 bases. This CDR3 has 13 residues. The CDR3 is CASGNRQGTEQYF. The CDR3 DNA is TGTGCCAGCGGAAATCGACAGGGGACCGAGCAGTACTTC.

The rearrangement uses TRBV9 and TRBJ2-3; weak D call: TRBD2 (5 bases). V was trimmed by 2 bases and J by 2 bases, leaving 9 bases between them. Germline values: CDR1 SGDLS, CDR2 YYNGEE. The CDR3 spans 14 residues. The DNA of the CDR3 is TGTGCCAGCAGCGTGGACGGACTCACAGATACGCAGTATTTT. It encodes CASSVDGLTDTQYF.

The chain combines TRBV7-2 with TRBJ2-1, with 10 bases matching TRBD1. This CDR3 comprises 17 residues. The ends lost 0 bases at V and 12 bases at J; junction bases unmatched: 14. In germline, CDR1 is SGHTA, CDR2 FQGNSA. The CDR3 DNA reads as TGTGCCAGCAGCTTAGCTTGGTCTGGACAGGGGGAACGGGTGCAGTTCTTC. The encoded protein is CASSLAWSGQGERVQFF.

This clone was counted a few times. The chain employs TRBV5-4 and TRBJ1-6, with D possibly being TRBD1 (5 bases). The CDR3 has 14 residues. V was pared by 4 bases and J by 8 bases, with 13 bases between. Germline V gene data show CDR1 as SGHNT and CDR2 as YYREEE (reference sequence). CDR3 bases: TGTGCCAGCAGCGGGGGGAGGAGTGATTCACCCCTCCACTTT. Translating gives CASSGGRSDSPLHF.

This chain links TRBV11-2 with TRBJ1-6; 8 nucleotides line up with TRBD1. Per the germline V gene, CDR1 is SGHAT and CDR2 is FQNNGV. V was pared by 5 bases and J by 8 bases, with 8 bases of the junction left unmatched. This CDR3 comprises 15 residues. Here the CDR3 DNA reads TGTGCCAGCAGCCCAGGACAGGGCAAACATTCACCCCTCCACTTT. Its translation: CASSPGQGKHSPLHF. The whole variable domain, remainder taken from reference TRBV11-2 and TRBJ1-6, is EAGVAQSPRYKIIEKRQSVAFWCNPISGHATLYWYQQILGQGPKLLIQFQNNGVVDDSQLPKDRFSAERLKGVDSTLKIQPAKLEDSAVYLCASSPGQGKHSPLHFGNGTRLTVT.

The rearrangement uses TRBV21-1 and TRBJ1-1. TRBV21-1 is labeled a pseudogene. The CDR3 extends over 12 amino acids. CDR3 sequence reads: CASSKGGAEAFF. DNA of the CDR3: TGTGCCAGCAGCAAAGGGGGAGCTGAAGCTTTCTTT.

The chain joins TRBV28 to TRBJ1-5, with 9 bases that match TRBD1. This CDR3 is 13 amino acids long. The trim removed 7 bases at V and 4 bases at J, leaving 2 bases unmatched. Germline CDR1 and CDR2: MDHEN and SYDVKM. CDR3: CASKTGGNQPQHF. In nucleotides, the CDR3 is TGTGCCAGCAAGACAGGGGGAAATCAGCCCCAGCATTTT.

The chain recombines TRBV7-9 with TRBJ1-4; D unresolved. The CDR3 covers 13 residues. Per germline, CDR1 SEHNR and CDR2 FQNEAQ (reference sequence). V lost 3 bases and J lost 6, with 8 bases in between. The CDR3 DNA reads as TGTGCCAGCAGCTTGTACTCGGATGAAAAACTGTTTTTT. This gives the protein CASSLYSDEKLFF.

The chain carries TRBV5-1 and TRBJ1-2; D gene ambiguous. This CDR3 has 14 residues. V was shortened by 0 bases and J by 7 bases, with 13 bases between the two germline ends. Looked up from germline, CDR1 is SGHRS and CDR2 is YFSETQ. CDR3 bases: TGCGCCAGCAGCTTGGGTCGACCGACGGGTGGCTACACCTTC. Translation gives CASSLGRPTGGYTF.

V gene TRBV4-3 combines with J gene TRBJ2-1, with TRBD1 matching 10 bases. The J segment lost 5 bases and the V segment lost 0 bases, leaving 13 bases of the junction unmatched. The CDR3 loop spans 19 amino acids. The germline CDR1 and CDR2 sequences are LGHNA and YSLEER. Written as DNA, the CDR3 is TGCGCCAGCAGCCAAGATTTTCCGGGTTTGGGGACAGGGGACAATGAGCAGTTCTTC. It specifies CASSQDFPGLGTGDNEQFF.

CDR3 bases: TGTGCCAGCTGTCGGGACAGACCCTACGAGCAGTACTTC. Translated, it gives CASCRDRPYEQYF. The V call is TRBV28, the J call TRBJ2-7; 7 nucleotides agree with TRBD1. The CDR3 totals 13 residues. V dropped 8 bases and J dropped 2; count of bases not matched to a gene: 6. From germline, CDR1 is MDHEN and CDR2 SYDVKM.

The chain combines TRBV19 with TRBJ1-2, with a tentative D call TRBD1 (5 bases). This CDR3 is 10 amino acids long. In germline, CDR1 is LNHDA, CDR2 SQIVND (reference sequence). V shed 6 bases and J shed 13 bases, with 12 bases lying between them. The CDR3 region has the DNA TGTGCCAGTAGAGGACATTCTCGCACCTTC. It encodes CASRGHSRTF.

The rearrangement uses TRBV18 and TRBJ1-2, with D hard to call. Germline CDR1 is KGHSH and CDR2 is LQKENI. V lost 3 bases and J lost 5, with 13 bases in between. The CDR3 totals 14 residues. The DNA for the CDR3 is TGTGCCAGCTCACCCTTGAAAGCATCTTATGGCTACACCTTC. Its protein is CASSPLKASYGYTF.

The chain employs TRBV2 and TRBJ1-2; D may be TRBD1 (5 bases). V shed 4 bases and J shed 7 bases, with 13 bases lying between them. Germline-derived CDR1 and CDR2 are SNHLY and FYNNEI. CDR3 length: 13 amino acids. The CDR3 loop reads CASSGPGGIGYTF. The CDR3 DNA follows: TGTGCCAGCAGTGGTCCCGGGGGGATTGGCTACACCTTC.

The table lists this clone with many counts. The chain has TRBV5-1 and TRBJ2-1; 8 bases are a match to TRBD2. CDR1 is SGHRS, CDR2 YFSETQ, per germline. Losses at the gene ends were 6 bases for V and 3 bases for J; bases not matched to a gene: 5. There are 14 residues in the CDR3. CDR3 in DNA: TGCGCCAGCACGGCGGGAGGAGGCTACAATGAGCAGTTCTTC. Its protein product is CASTAGGGYNEQFF. Looking up the rest from reference TRBV5-1 and TRBJ2-1 gives the full variable domain: KAGVTQTPRYLIKTRGQQVTLSCSPISGHRSVSWYQQTPGQGLQFLFEYFSETQRNKGNFPGRFSGRQFSNSRSEMNVSTLELGDSALYLCASTAGGGYNEQFFGPGTRLTVL.

The chain uses TRBV2 and TRBJ1-5; D may be TRBD1 (6 bases). The CDR3 extends over 15 amino acids. Germline CDR1 reads SNHLY; CDR2 reads FYNNEI. The V and J ends lost 5 bases and 3 bases respectively, with 14 bases between them. In DNA form, the CDR3 reads TGTGCCAGCAGTCTACAGGGTGGTTCCAATCAGCCCCAGCATTTT. Its protein product is CASSLQGGSNQPQHF.

This clone was picked up a small number of times. This rearrangement joins TRBV27 to TRBJ1-2; 7 nucleotides align to TRBD1. Germline values: CDR1 MNHEY, CDR2 SMNVEV (reference sequence). This CDR3 region has 15 residues. With 5 bases clipped from V and 5 bases from J, the junction kept 11 bases outside the gene matches. This chain's CDR3 is CASSPKQGSVYGYTF. The CDR3 DNA follows: TGTGCCAGCAGTCCAAAACAGGGGAGTGTGTATGGCTACACCTTC.

The table lists this clone with a few counts. The V and J genes are TRBV7-9 and TRBJ1-6; no reliable D call. The V end was cut by 6 bases, the J end by 5 bases, with 17 bases between. This CDR3 has 16 amino acids. CDR1 and CDR2 from the germline V gene are SEHNR and FQNEAQ (reference sequence). The DNA of the CDR3 is TGTGCCAGCAGAAATGCAGGTGCTTCCCATAATTCACCCCTCCACTTT. Translated, it gives CASRNAGASHNSPLHF.

The J gene is TRBJ1-5, the V gene TRBV6-2 or TRBV6-3, with D unclear. Germline CDR1 reads MNHEY; CDR2 reads SVGEGT. CDR3 length equals 17 residues. V lost 2 bases to trimming and J lost 1 base, with 15 bases between them. CDR3 DNA sequence: TGTGCCAGCAGTTACGGGGAGGGAGTGTGGAGCAATCAGCCCCAGCATTTT. It specifies CASSYGEGVWSNQPQHF.

The chain links TRBV27 to TRBJ1-1; a weak D match, TRBD1 (6 bases). V lost 5 bases to trimming and J lost 2 bases, with 18 bases between them. Germline CDR1 is MNHEY and CDR2 is SMNVEV (reference sequence). The CDR3 is made up of 16 amino acids. This CDR3 reads CASSLAVGRGNTEAFF. In DNA, the CDR3 is TGTGCCAGCAGTCTCGCGGTAGGCAGGGGTAACACTGAAGCTTTCTTT.

This chain connects TRBV5-4 to TRBJ1-2; tentative D call: TRBD1 (5 bases). Germline V gene sequence: CDR1 SGHNT, CDR2 YYREEE (reference sequence). This CDR3 is built from 16 residues. V was cut by 4 bases and J by 4 bases, with 20 bases left in between. CDR3 DNA: TGTGCCAGCAGCCCTGCGACAGACCGAACTTTCTATGGCTACACCTTC. Translation gives CASSPATDRTFYGYTF.

The chain carries TRBV7-2 and TRBJ1-2; TRBD1 might be the D (6 bases). Trimming pared 1 base from V and 7 bases from J, leaving 22 bases between. From germline, CDR1 is SGHTA and CDR2 FQGNSA. The CDR3 covers 17 residues. CDR3 sequence: CASSLEDWRGLGGGYTF. The CDR3 DNA reads as TGTGCCAGCAGCTTAGAGGACTGGCGGGGGCTCGGCGGTGGCTACACCTTC.

In nucleotides, the CDR3 is TGTGCCAGCAGCGTAGCGGAAGAGACCCAGTACTTC. It encodes CASSVAEETQYF. This chain uses TRBV9 with TRBJ2-5; D gene uncertain. This CDR3 comprises 12 residues. CDR1 is SGDLS and CDR2 is YYNGEE in the germline V gene. V was cut by 0 bases and J by 3 bases, with 3 bases left in between.

This clone was observed once. The rearrangement uses TRBV7-6 and TRBJ2-1, with 10 bases matching TRBD2. This CDR3 is built from 15 residues. Germline V CDR1 and CDR2: SGHVS, FNYEAQ. The J segment lost 10 bases and the V segment lost 1 base, leaving 7 bases of the junction unmatched. The CDR3 region is CASSLGLAGSLEQFF. The DNA of the CDR3 is TGTGCCAGCAGCTTAGGACTAGCGGGTTCGTTGGAGCAGTTCTTC.